Shown below are 28 T cell receptor beta chains from a single sample sequenced in a study of brain T cells in children with intractable seizures. Clones were sequenced by immunoSEQ multiplex PCR, and TCRdb holds only the in-frame ones, with some missing. The sample holds around 340,000 clones, roughly 92% seen once. The time point here: blood from clinic visit 5 months post-surgery; TSC patient then seizure free. This material consisted of peripheral blood, taken about 5 months after surgery. The source of these receptors is a boy under three years old with tuberous sclerosis and intractable seizures.

The rearrangement uses TRBV7-9 and TRBJ1-3, with 7 bases fitting TRBD1. The CDR3 sequence is 15 residues long. V lost 5 bases, J lost 2 bases, and 6 bases stayed unmatched. Germline lookup yields CDR1 SEHNR and CDR2 FQNEAQ (reference sequence). Here the CDR3 DNA reads TGTGCCAGCAGCCGGACAGGAACAACTGGAAACACCATATATTTT. Translated, it gives CASSRTGTTGNTIYF. The complete variable domain, with remaining parts taken from reference TRBV7-9 and TRBJ1-3, reads DTGVSQNPRHKITKRGQNVTFRCDPISEHNRLYWYRQTLGQGPEFLTYFQNEAQLEKSRLLSDRFSAERPKGSFSTLEIQRTEQGDSAMYLCASSRTGTTGNTIYFGEGSWLTVV.

This chain links TRBV5-4 with TRBJ2-1, with 9 bases fitting TRBD2. The length of the CDR3 is 16 residues. The germline CDR1 and CDR2 sequences are SGHNT and YYREEE (reference sequence). Germline trimming cut 3 bases from V and 0 bases from J; bases unmatched to any gene: 4. The CDR3 loop reads CASSSLAGSSYNEQFF. CDR3 nucleotide sequence: TGTGCCAGCAGCTCCCTAGCGGGGAGCTCCTACAATGAGCAGTTCTTC.

The chain combines TRBV27 with TRBJ1-5; 7 bases line up with TRBD1. This CDR3 comprises 15 residues. The V gene's germline CDR1 is MNHEY and CDR2 SMNVEV (reference sequence). V shed 6 bases and J 1 base; nucleotides not matched to a gene: 6. The CDR3 DNA follows: TGTGCCAGCAGAGAAGGGGGCTGGAGCAATCAGCCCCAGCATTTT. Translated, it gives CASREGGWSNQPQHF.

This chain connects TRBV27 to TRBJ1-2; weak D call: TRBD1 (5 bases). V lost 3 bases and J 0 bases, leaving 8 bases between the germline ends. The CDR3 contains 14 residues. Germline V gene lookup returns CDR1 MNHEY and CDR2 SMNVEV (reference sequence). In DNA form, the CDR3 reads TGTGCCAGCAGTTTGAGGGGATCTAACTATGGCTACACCTTC. This translates into CASSLRGSNYGYTF.

This chain connects TRBV12-3 or TRBV12-4 to TRBJ2-1; 8 bases match TRBD1. The CDR3 runs 13 residues. After removal of 7 bases from V and 7 bases from J, the junction contained 6 bases not matched to a gene. The CDR3: CASKGTGGNEQFF. Written as DNA, the CDR3 is TGTGCCAGCAAAGGGACAGGTGGGAATGAGCAGTTCTTC.

This clone was detected only once. The chain employs TRBV28 and TRBJ2-1; D gene uncertain. CDR1 and CDR2 from the germline V gene are MDHEN and SYDVKM. The CDR3 is 19 residues long. Trimming cost V 0 bases and J 0 bases, with 18 bases left between them. CDR3 amino acids: CASSLWVIGVESSYNEQFF. In DNA, the CDR3 is TGTGCCAGCAGTTTATGGGTCATCGGAGTAGAGAGCTCCTACAATGAGCAGTTCTTC.

Comments on this clone: The same CDR3 arises from other DNA sequences in this sample as well. CDR3 region: CASSLEGETQYF. CDR3 bases: TGCGCCAGCAGCTTGGAAGGGGAGACCCAGTACTTC. The chain couples TRBV5-1 to TRBJ2-5; no definite D call. This CDR3 contains 12 residues. Germline V gene sequence: CDR1 SGHRS, CDR2 YFSETQ. V lost 0 bases and J 5 bases, leaving 5 bases between the germline ends.

The V gene is TRBV20-1, the J gene TRBJ2-7; D remains unclear. Trimming pared 3 bases from V and 1 base from J, leaving 7 bases between. This CDR3 comprises 12 residues. Per germline, CDR1 DFQATT and CDR2 SNEGSKA (reference sequence). CDR3 in DNA: TGCAGTGCTAGTCTTCTTTCCTACGAGCAGTACTTC. Its protein is CSASLLSYEQYF.

J is TRBJ2-7 and V is TRBV4-1; the D gene is possibly TRBD1 (6 bases). The CDR3 is 14 amino acids. The ends were cut back, 7 bases at V and 1 base at J, with 14 bases in the middle. CDR1 is MGHRA, CDR2 YSYEKL, per germline. The CDR3 loop reads CASKEGDTSYEQYF. CDR3 DNA: TGCGCCAGCAAAGAGGGGGACACTTCCTACGAGCAGTACTTC.

This clone was seen just once. The chain combines TRBV5-4 with TRBJ2-5, with 10 bases aligning to TRBD1. This CDR3 has 15 residues. Per the germline V gene, CDR1 is SGHNT and CDR2 is YYREEE (reference sequence). The J segment lost 5 bases and the V segment lost 4 bases, leaving 8 bases of the junction unmatched. The CDR3 sequence is CASSLSGTGVETQYF. The DNA for the CDR3 is TGTGCCAGCAGCCTGTCCGGGACAGGGGTCGAGACCCAGTACTTC.

The chain is built from TRBV5-1 and TRBJ2-3; tentatively, D is TRBD1 (5 bases). Germline V CDR1 and CDR2: SGHRS, YFSETQ. The CDR3 consists of 15 residues. The V gene lost 4 bases and the J gene lost 2 bases, with 14 bases spanning the gap. CDR3 residues: CASSLEGAPTDTQYF. As DNA, the CDR3 is TGCGCCAGCAGCCTCGAAGGGGCCCCCACAGATACGCAGTATTTT.

The J gene is TRBJ2-7, the V gene TRBV6-5; D ambiguous. In germline, CDR1 is MNHEY, CDR2 SVGAGI. The CDR3 totals 13 residues. V gave up 8 bases and J gave up 3 bases, with 14 bases separating them. DNA for the CDR3: TGTGCCAGCCGCATGAGGAACGGCTACGAGCAGTACTTC. This sequence encodes CASRMRNGYEQYF.

This rearrangement joins TRBV12-3 or TRBV12-4 to TRBJ2-7; possibly TRBD1 or TRBD2 for D (5 bases each). V was pared by 6 bases and J by 4 bases, with 13 bases between. CDR3 size: 13 residues. CDR3 region: CASSGLGEYEQYF. The DNA for the CDR3 is TGTGCCAGCAGCGGCTTGGGGGAGTACGAGCAGTACTTC.

The CDR3: CASSIGIGLMKMTDMNTEAFF. CDR3 coding DNA: TGTGCCAGTAGTATAGGGATTGGGTTGATGAAGATGACAGACATGAACACTGAAGCTTTCTTT. The V gene is TRBV19, the J gene TRBJ1-1; D is possibly TRBD1 (5 bases). Trimming left V 1 base short and J 0 bases short, with 27 bases between. Germline CDR1 and CDR2: LNHDA and SQIVND (reference sequence). This CDR3 is 21 amino acids long.

The chain combines TRBV29-1 with TRBJ1-1; no definite D call. Germline-derived CDR1 and CDR2 are SQVTM and ANQGSEA. V lost 2 bases and J 0 bases, leaving 10 bases between the germline ends. The CDR3 totals 14 residues. CDR3 sequence: CSVELEGMNTEAFF. CDR3 coding DNA: TGCAGCGTTGAACTGGAGGGTATGAACACTGAAGCTTTCTTT.

Concerning this clone: This sample also contains other DNA sequences that code for the same CDR3. The chain has TRBV19 and TRBJ2-1; 7 nucleotides agree with TRBD2. V lost 5 bases, J lost 0 bases, and 1 base stayed unmatched. Germline V gene lookup returns CDR1 LNHDA and CDR2 SQIVND (reference sequence). The CDR3 spans 14 residues. This CDR3 is CASSGGSSYNEQFF. CDR3 DNA: TGTGCCAGTAGTGGCGGGAGCTCCTACAATGAGCAGTTCTTC.

This rearrangement joins TRBV30 to TRBJ1-1; no clear D gene. CDR1 is GTSNPN, CDR2 SVGIG, per germline (reference sequence). V gave up 3 bases and J gave up 1 base, with 9 bases separating them. The CDR3 runs to 13 residues. DNA for the CDR3: TGTGCCTGGAGCGCGCTTTGGAACACTGAAGCTTTCTTT. It encodes CAWSALWNTEAFF.

This clone has only one observation. The CDR3 bases are TGTGCCAGCACCAGGACTGGGGGCGGGGAGCTGTTTTTT. Its translation: CASTRTGGGELFF. The V and J genes are TRBV27 and TRBJ2-2; TRBD1 or TRBD2 may be the D gene (5 bases each). Trimming took off 7 bases at V and 7 bases at J, with 13 bases between the two ends. The germline CDR1 and CDR2 sequences are MNHEY and SMNVEV (reference sequence). The CDR3 has 13 amino acids.

The CDR3: CASSALSFESTGYTF. In DNA form, the CDR3 reads TGTGCCAGCAGCGCTCTGTCTTTTGAATCGACGGGCTACACCTTC. The J gene is TRBJ1-2, the V gene TRBV7-9; D gene ambiguous. The CDR3 consists of 15 residues. Trimming removed 5 bases at V and 8 bases at J, with 21 bases between. Germline CDR1 reads SEHNR; CDR2 reads FQNEAQ (reference sequence).

The chain combines TRBV5-6 with TRBJ2-7; D is possibly TRBD2 (7 bases). V shed 5 bases and J shed 3 bases, with 24 bases lying between them. The germline gives CDR1 SGHDT, CDR2 YYEEEE. The length of the CDR3 is 17 residues. This CDR3 is CASSRGAVQVRGYEQYF. In DNA, the CDR3 is TGTGCCAGCAGTCGGGGGGCAGTTCAGGTCCGAGGCTACGAGCAGTACTTC.

The chain's CDR3 is CASSRGEEAFF. The DNA of the CDR3 is TGTGCCAGCAGCCGGGGAGAGGAAGCTTTCTTT. The V gene is TRBV4-2, the J gene TRBJ1-1; D gene ambiguous. The CDR3 length is 11 residues. Trimming left V 4 bases short and J 8 bases short, with 8 bases between. Germline CDR1 and CDR2: LGHNA and YNFKEQ.

The chain joins TRBV10-3 to TRBJ1-3, with D maybe TRBD1 (5 bases). Per germline, CDR1 ENHRY and CDR2 SYGVKD. Trimming removed 6 bases at V and 7 bases at J, with 16 bases between. The CDR3 covers 14 residues. The CDR3 here is CAISTSGPANTIYF. CDR3 in DNA: TGTGCCATCAGCACATCGGGGCCTGCCAACACCATATATTTT.

This chain links TRBV12-5 with TRBJ2-7; D is uncertain. Germline V lookup: CDR1 LGHNT, CDR2 FRNRAP. V shed 5 bases and J shed 4 bases, with 6 bases lying between them. The CDR3 is 11 residues long. The CDR3 bases are TGTGCTAGTGGTGAAAGATACGAGCAGTACTTC. This codes for CASGERYEQYF. The full variable domain, rest sourced from reference TRBV12-5 and TRBJ2-7, is DARVTQTPRHKVTEMGQEVTMRCQPILGHNTVFWYRQTMMQGLELLAYFRNRAPLDDSGMPKDRFSAEMPDATLATLKIQPSEPRDSAVYFCASGERYEQYFGPGTRLTVT.

The chain is built from TRBV6-6 and TRBJ2-3, with D perhaps matching TRBD1 or TRBD2 (5 bases each). The length of the CDR3 is 14 residues. V lost 0 bases and J lost 8, with 12 bases in between. Germline V gives CDR1 MNHNY, CDR2 SVGAGI (reference sequence). This CDR3 reads CASSYSLLGTTQYF. The CDR3 bases are TGTGCCAGCAGTTACTCGCTCTTAGGGACTACGCAGTATTTT.

V is TRBV30 and J is TRBJ2-5; D not resolved. This CDR3 region has 12 residues. Germline values: CDR1 GTSNPN, CDR2 SVGIG (reference sequence). V lost 0 bases and J 5 bases, leaving 7 bases between the germline ends. The DNA for the CDR3 is TGTGCCTGGAGTGTCCGGCAGGAGACCCAGTACTTC. The encoded protein is CAWSVRQETQYF.

The V gene is TRBV10-3, the J gene TRBJ2-5, with D tentatively TRBD1 or TRBD2 (5 bases each). This CDR3 comprises 13 residues. CDR1 is ENHRY, CDR2 SYGVKD, per germline. Trimming removed 6 bases from V and 2 bases from J, with 10 bases in between. The CDR3 DNA is TGTGCCATCAGCGGGGACCTACAAGAGACCCAGTACTTC. Translation: CAISGDLQETQYF.

The chain uses TRBV21-1 and TRBJ1-3; the table's D call TRBD1 went unverified against the DNA. TRBV21-1 is flagged as a pseudogene. This CDR3 comprises 16 residues. CDR3 in DNA: TGTGCCAGCAGCGCACCATGGACACTCTCTGGAAACACCATATATTTT. It is translated as CASSAPWTLSGNTIYF.

J is TRBJ2-3 and V is TRBV6-2 or TRBV6-3, with 8 bases aligning to TRBD2. Germline trimming cut 4 bases from V and 6 bases from J; bases unmatched to any gene: 9. The CDR3 is 15 residues long. Germline V gene data show CDR1 as MNHEY and CDR2 as SVGEGT. The CDR3: CASSSTGGPWDTQYF. CDR3 bases: TGTGCCAGCAGTTCCACGGGGGGGCCGTGGGATACGCAGTATTTT.